This T cell receptor (beta chain) was captured by sequencing in a study of beta chain features in type 1 diabetes. This clone has more than one count but fewer than ten. Expressed TCRB transcripts were sequenced, since all the RNA that had been isolated was reverse transcribed. The assay was immunoSEQ multiplex PCR, and TCRdb's table has in-frame clones only and misses some. The sample has 350,000 to 450,000 clones, around 14% seen once. The sequencing sample was made of naive CD4+ T cells from blood. The source of this sequence is a man in his thirties or forties in good health.

DNA for the CDR3: TGTGCCAGCAGGGAGACAGGGGAAGCTTTCTTT. As protein: CASRETGEAFF. This chain links TRBV7-9 with TRBJ1-1; 7 bases are a match to TRBD1. The CDR3 extends over 11 amino acids. The germline V gene encodes CDR1 SEHNR and CDR2 FQNEAQ (reference sequence). With V trimmed by 6 bases and J by 8 bases, 3 bases remained unmatched. Full variable domain (remainder filled in from reference TRBV7-9 and TRBJ1-1): DTGVSQNPRHKITKRGQNVTFRCDPISEHNRLYWYRQTLGQGPEFLTYFQNEAQLEKSRLLSDRFSAERPKGSFSTLEIQRTEQGDSAMYLCASRETGEAFFGQGTRLTVV.